This is a list of T cell receptor beta chains from one sample in a study of cytomegalovirus exposure and HLA in healthy donors. The table came from immunoSEQ multiplex PCR; TCRdb's copy has only in-frame clones and leaves some out. The sample shows 250,000 to 350,000 clones, approximately 86% of them seen only once. The sample comprised PBMCs. The receptors were gathered from a man aged 30-40 years in good health and CMV-seronegative. The CDR3 runs from the conserved cysteine through the conserved F or W. Each record gives: clone size, J gene, D gene, V gene, CDR3 DNA, CDR3 protein. A D gene is named only where the DNA matches it firmly. Clone size is stated in some rows and not others, as once, few, many or a class when expanded.

>-|TRBJ2-7|TRBD2|TRBV6-5
TGTGCCAGCGCGGAACTAGCGGGGGTTGTCGAGCAGTACTTC
CASAELAGVVEQYF
>-|TRBJ1-6|TRBD1|TRBV7-2
TGTGCCAGCAGCTTAGCAGGACAGGTCAATTCACCCCTCCACTTT
CASSLAGQVNSPLHF
>few|TRBJ1-2|-|TRBV4-1
TGCGCCAGCAGCCCTCCAGGGATTGGCTATGGCTACACCTTC
CASSPPGIGYGYTF
>-|TRBJ2-7|-|TRBV6-6
TGTGCCAGCCTCCGCGGGCAGAGATACGAGCAGTACTTC
CASLRGQRYEQYF
>few|TRBJ1-3|-|TRBV7-8
TGTGCCAGCAGCCCCCTGAGGTCGCCCTACTCTGGAAACACCATATATTTT
CASSPLRSPYSGNTIYF
>-|TRBJ2-2|-|TRBV6-6
TGTGCCAGCAGTTACTCGCTGGAGGCCGGGGAGCTGTTTTTT
CASSYSLEAGELFF
>-|TRBJ2-1|TRBD2|TRBV7-9
TGTGCCAGCAGCTTGCCTAGCGGGGCACCTTCCAATGAGCAGTTCTTC
CASSLPSGAPSNEQFF
>-|TRBJ2-1|TRBD2|TRBV9
TGTGCCAGCAGCGTTAGCGGGGGGGGTAATGAGCAGTTCTTC
CASSVSGGGNEQFF
>-|TRBJ2-3|TRBD1|TRBV27
TGTGCCAGCAGTTTAATACAGGGGGCAGATACGCAGTATTTT
CASSLIQGADTQYF
>-|TRBJ2-2|-|TRBV5-1
TGCGCCAGCAGCCACCAACAGTACACCGGGGAGCTGTTTTTT
CASSHQQYTGELFF